This T cell receptor beta chain was identified in a study of early T cells in non-severe SARS-CoV-2 infection. On the study more broadly: Chains were unpaired, as sequencing was done on bulk RNA from unsorted whole blood. Overall study results and limits: Clonotype matching in VDJdb favored anti-spike CD8 responses and did not capture private and CD4 specificities.

This clonotype was seen repeatedly, ten times or more. Its antigen remains unknown. cDNA molecules, individually, were tagged with unique molecular identifiers. MiXCR was run by TCRdb on the 5' RACE reads, yielding one entry per CDR3 protein. The table has about 42,000 distinct CDR3 sequences, 7% to 7.5% seen once; the top ten hold more than 4.5%. V lost 0 bases and J lost 9; bases outside the gene matches: 11. The CDR3 runs to 17 residues. This clonotype was obtained from an adult who was a healthcare worker with PCR-confirmed SARS-CoV-2 infection or an uninfected control (not recorded which). This rearrangement joins TRBV12-3 or TRBV12-4 to TRBJ2-5; 12 bases fit TRBD2. What was sequenced was whole blood. CDR3 loop: CASSLATSGGRPGAQYF. CDR3 coding DNA: TGTGCCAGCAGTTTAGCCACTAGCGGGGGGCGCCCGGGGGCCCAGTACTTC.